This T cell receptor (beta chain) was profiled in a study of T cell responses to AZD1222 COVID-19 vaccine (dated by TCRdb to the early 2020s). General notes on the study: A total of 230 to 250 trial participants underwent TCR sequencing, of whom some 200 had received two doses of AZD1222 and approximately 26 had received two doses of the MenACWY control vaccine. Trial participants were enrolled by age into subgroups of 18-55, 56-69 and 70-plus years, and around 150, 28 and 57 TCR-sequenced participants, respectively, were included in these subgroups. Overall study outcomes, separate from this receptor: After two AZD1222 doses, both the breadth and the depth of spike-specific TCRs were significantly higher than at day 0 and than in MenACWY recipients. In the small 56-69-year group, the increase in depth fell short of significance, most likely because of low power. Participants were mostly white British, with more females than males. The authors suggested clonal diversity may have been underestimated. The vaccine-associated CD4 TCRs covered the entire spike protein, and the dominant responses fell in regions 160-218 and 743-854. Epitopes outside the regions mutated in the B.1.351 and B.1.1.7 variants were reportedly recognized by nearly half of the unique spike-specific TCRs. No day 14 peak-response samples were available, so repertoires were characterized only after the peak T cell response. Conclusions about previously exposed vaccinees were limited because only six AZD1222 recipients were SARS-CoV-2 seropositive at baseline.

This clone appeared once. Its target antigen remains unknown. No base-level quality is on record; no much larger clone is a single base apart. The CDR3 regions of human TCRbeta chains were subjected to immunosequencing. The paper's data handling went like this. TCRs in the repertoires were compared against a reference library of SARS-CoV-2-specific TCRs that had been generated with the MIRA antigen-specificity platform. Breadth was defined as the fraction of unique TCRs that were SARS-CoV-2-associated, and depth was defined as the fraction of total T cells that were SARS-CoV-2-associated. Using the MIRA data, each spike-specific TCR was assigned both to the spike region to which the TCR was reactive and to a CD4 or CD8 class. Log10-transformed breadth and depth values were compared by one-way ANOVA with Sidak's multiple comparisons tests. The clones in this table, taken by TCRdb from immuneACCESS, are in-frame only. Not every clone is retained; where verified, under half of the shortfall comes from an unresolved V gene, and the cause of the rest is unknown. V, J and clone size are taken as reported in that table, and D and trimming were inferred from the DNA itself. Counted in this sample were approximately 180,000 clones; 80% to 95% of them appeared once. Around 0.96% of the sample is in the top ten clones.

The sample's time point label, in plain terms: about 28 days (+/-7) after the second vaccine dose. Reading the label with the study, this specimen's treatment or condition is: meningococcal conjugate vaccine given as trial control. Vaccinee samples came from UK trials COV001 and COV002, including a single-blind randomized controlled phase 2/3 trial of AZD1222 (ChAdOx1 nCoV-19) in healthy adults. For TCRbeta chain sequencing, PBMC samples were collected from trial participants at day 0 and at day 28 after the second dose. CDR1 is given as LNHNV and CDR2 as YYDKDF, both from the germline V gene (reference sequence). The CDR3 contains 13 residues, cysteine and phenylalanine counted. Just the 39-base CDR3 DNA is kept, in frame starting at base 1. V drops 3 bases and J drops 4 bases, leaving 7 bases in between.

The chain is encoded by TRBV15 joined to TRBJ1-5; no confident D gene assignment can be made. The sample in question was peripheral blood, obtained 28 days after the second dose of the MenACWY control vaccine. The sequence was obtained from an adult who received the MenACWY meningococcal vaccine as a control. The CDR3 protein sequence reads: CATSRGRNQPQHF. The nucleotide sequence is TGTGCCACCAGCAGGGGGAGGAATCAGCCCCAGCATTTT.